In this sample, the clone carrying this T cell receptor beta chain turned up a few times. The sample is drawn from a study of T-cell reconstitution after alpha-beta-depleted transplantation in children. The CDR3 covers 14 residues. Germline V gene lookup returns CDR1 MNHEY and CDR2 SMNVEV (reference sequence). Trimming took 5 bases from V and 5 from J; bases not matched to a gene: 5. Construction of the TCRbeta library involved unique molecular identifiers. TCRdb re-called the PCR reads through MiXCR, storing one row per CDR3 protein. The repertoire includes 250,000 to 400,000 distinct CDR3 sequences, roughly 25% of them detected once, and roughly 11% sits in the top ten.

The receptor was derived from a male patient between 10 and 17 years old who had a stem cell transplant for acute lymphoblastic leukemia, so the T cells may come from the graft donor. This sequence joins TRBV27 and TRBJ2-1, with 8 bases fitting TRBD2. The sequences come from PBMCs, mostly from graft donor cells, collected 180 days after TCRalphabeta/CD19-depleted stem cell transplant. CDR3 in DNA: TGTGCCAGCAGTGAACTAGCGGTAGACAATGAGCAGTTCTTC. It encodes CASSELAVDNEQFF.